This T cell receptor (beta chain) was retrieved from a study of OX40 agonist ivuxolimab in advanced cancers. Overall study: Three individuals attained partial responses, comprising one hepatocellular carcinoma case and two cutaneous melanoma cases.

The method was immunoSEQ multiplex PCR; TCRdb's version includes in-frame clones alone and lacks a portion of them. The table shows around 80,000 clones, with roughly 87% occurring only once. Study results and caveats: The expanded peripheral T cells' antigen specificity was not determined. At 0.1 to 3.0 mg/kg, clonal expansion of CD4+ and CD8+ blood T cells had occurred by week 6. Expanded clones were, on average, more numerous in CD8+ T cells than in CD4+.

Of note for this clone: The antigen is undetermined.

The CDR3 is 14 residues long. CDR1 is LNHDA and CDR2 is SQIVND in the germline V gene (reference sequence). The ends were cut back, 1 base at V and 10 bases at J, with 11 bases in the middle. The chain uses TRBV19 and TRBJ1-6; D is undetermined. The clonotype originates from an adult with an advanced solid tumor such as melanoma, head and neck, liver or kidney cancer. Sequences were derived from CD4+ or CD8+ T cells sorted from blood, sampled in a trial of the OX40 agonist ivuxolimab. CDR3 residues: CASSIGRVDSPLHF. CDR3 DNA sequence: TGTGCCAGTAGTATAGGTAGGGTGGACTCACCCCTCCACTTT. Full variable domain (remainder filled in from reference TRBV19 and TRBJ1-6): DGGITQSPKYLFRKEGQNVTLSCEQNLNHDAMYWYRQDPGQGLRLIYYSQIVNDFQKGDIAEGYSVSREKKESFPLTVTSAQKNPTAFYLCASSIGRVDSPLHFGNGTRLTVT.